The 27 T cell receptor beta chains below were found in one sample sequenced in a study of human T cells and chemical hapten exposure. A single record per CDR3 protein comes from TCRdb applying MiXCR to the RACE reads. The table has just over 80,000 distinct CDR3 sequences, approximately 12% seen once; the top ten hold roughly 4.2%. Time point given: patch test 1, 2 weeks after DPC sensitization. As for treatment: therapeutic diphenylcyclopropenone sensitization with weekly scalp DPC. Source: whole blood, taken in connection with sensitization to the hapten diphenylcyclopropenone (DPC). The source is a woman in her forties or fifties with alopecia areata. Some clones in this sample may be carry-over from other donors' samples.

This clonotype has more than one count but fewer than ten. The rearrangement joins TRBV19 to TRBJ2-1, with 10 bases that match TRBD2. The V gene's germline CDR1 is LNHDA and CDR2 SQIVND (reference sequence). V lost 6 bases and J lost 4; bases outside the gene matches: 6. The CDR3 loop spans 15 amino acids. The CDR3 spells CASRLSSGSYNEQFF. The CDR3 coding sequence is TGTGCCAGTAGATTATCTAGCGGGAGTTACAATGAGCAGTTCTTC.

With respect to this clonotype: A much larger clone lies a single base off, so this may be a read error. The chain couples TRBV3-1 to TRBJ2-7; D is unclear. The CDR3 runs to 14 residues. V lost 2 bases and J lost 6, with 14 bases in between. CDR1 LGHDT and CDR2 YNNKEL come from the germline V gene (reference sequence). In DNA form, the CDR3 reads TGTGCCAGCAGCCAAAAACCCAGACCGGTCGAGCAGTACTTC. Protein product: CASSQKPRPVEQYF.

This chain joins TRBV19 and TRBJ2-6, with D maybe TRBD1 (6 bases). V shed 4 bases and J shed 5 bases, with 12 bases lying between them. The CDR3 covers 15 residues. Germline V gene data show CDR1 as LNHDA and CDR2 as SQIVND (reference sequence). As DNA, the CDR3 is TGTGCCAGTAGTACGCCACGGGACAGGGCCAACGTCCTGACTTTC. Protein: CASSTPRDRANVLTF.

This chain uses TRBV6-1 with TRBJ2-1; 8 bases are a match to TRBD2. The CDR3 is 16 residues long. J lost 9 bases, V lost 6 bases, and 16 bases had no gene match. Per germline, CDR1 MNHNS and CDR2 SASEGT. DNA of the CDR3: TGTGCCAGCAGCGCTACCTCCAGCGGGAGAGCCAGTGAGCAGTTCTTC. Its protein is CASSATSSGRASEQFF.

The chain has TRBV5-1 and TRBJ1-1, with D possibly being TRBD1 (6 bases). V was cut by 4 bases and J by 3 bases, with 13 bases left in between. Germline V gene lookup returns CDR1 SGHRS and CDR2 YFSETQ. CDR3 size: 14 residues. CDR3 in amino acids: CASSPRGGHTEAFF. CDR3 DNA: TGCGCCAGCAGCCCCCGCGGGGGGCACACTGAAGCTTTCTTT. The variable domain in full, completed from reference TRBV5-1 and TRBJ1-1, reads KAGVTQTPRYLIKTRGQQVTLSCSPISGHRSVSWYQQTPGQGLQFLFEYFSETQRNKGNFPGRFSGRQFSNSRSEMNVSTLELGDSALYLCASSPRGGHTEAFFGQGTRLTVV.

In its sample, this clonotype was seen many times. V usage is TRBV7-9 and J usage is TRBJ1-1; 9 bases map to TRBD1. V trimming: 5 bases; J trimming: 12 bases; junction bases outside the gene matches: 4. The germline V gene has CDR1 SEHNR and CDR2 FQNEAQ (reference sequence). The CDR3 covers 11 residues. The CDR3 loop reads CASSLQGATFF. The CDR3, as DNA: TGTGCCAGCAGCCTACAGGGGGCGACTTTCTTT.

The J gene is TRBJ2-7, the V gene TRBV6-5, with a weak D call TRBD2 (6 bases). CDR1 is MNHEY, CDR2 SVGAGI, per germline. V lost 5 bases, J lost 1 base, and 15 bases lay in between. The CDR3 spans 15 residues. The CDR3 DNA reads as TGTGCCAGCAGTCCCGGAGGGAGCGGGTCCTACGAGCAGTACTTC. It translates to CASSPGGSGSYEQYF.

This clonotype was counted many times. The chain links TRBV28 to TRBJ2-1, with a tentative D call TRBD2 (6 bases). This CDR3 is built from 16 residues. Germline CDR1 is MDHEN and CDR2 is SYDVKM. Trimming removed 6 bases at V and 7 bases at J, with 22 bases between. CDR3 DNA: TGTGCCAGCAGCCCTGCGGGAACCCCCCGTAGTAATGAGCAGTTCTTC. It specifies CASSPAGTPRSNEQFF.

CDR3 DNA: TGTGCCAGCAGTTCACAGGGGTCGGGCACTGAAGCTTTCTTT. It is translated as CASSSQGSGTEAFF. The chain employs TRBV6-2 or TRBV6-3 and TRBJ1-1; 7 positions match TRBD1. J was trimmed by 4 bases and V by 4 bases; bases with no gene match: 6. The germline V gene encodes CDR1 MNHEY and CDR2 SVGEGT. The CDR3 is 14 amino acids.

CDR3 region: CASSQDRDFNEQFF. For the CDR3, the DNA is TGCGCCAGCAGCCAAGATAGGGACTTTAATGAGCAGTTCTTC. The rearrangement uses TRBV4-1 and TRBJ2-1; D perhaps matches TRBD2 (6 bases). The V and J ends lost 0 bases and 7 bases respectively, with 10 bases between them. Per the germline V gene, CDR1 is MGHRA and CDR2 is YSYEKL. The CDR3 covers 14 residues.

This clonotype was seen repeatedly, ten times or more. The gene calls are TRBV18 and TRBJ2-7, with 13 bases aligning to TRBD2. The CDR3 sequence is 16 residues long. CDR1 KGHSH and CDR2 LQKENI come from the germline V gene. Trimming removed 3 bases from V and 6 bases from J; junction bases left unmatched: 8. The CDR3 loop is CASSPLGTSGVGEQYF. CDR3 coding DNA: TGTGCCAGCTCACCTTTGGGGACTAGCGGGGTTGGCGAGCAGTACTTC.

This clonotype has a count of ten or more. The CDR3 DNA follows: TGCAGTGCTAGAGATCAGGGACGCCATGGGGACACCATATATTTT. Residues: CSARDQGRHGDTIYF. V and J are TRBV20-1 and TRBJ1-3, with a tentative D call TRBD1 (5 bases). CDR3 length equals 15 residues. Trimming took 0 bases from V and 8 from J, leaving 17 bases between them. Germline V CDR1 and CDR2: DFQATT, SNEGSKA (reference sequence).

There are many counts of this clonotype. The chain couples TRBV7-3 to TRBJ2-2; D not resolved. This CDR3 region has 12 residues. Trimming left V 6 bases short and J 8 bases short, with 10 bases between. CDR1 and CDR2 (germline): SGHTA, FQGTGA. CDR3 amino acids: CASSLSEGELFF. In DNA form, the CDR3 reads TGTGCCAGCAGTTTGAGCGAGGGGGAGCTGTTTTTT.

In this sample, this clonotype turned up many times. The chain couples TRBV2 to TRBJ1-1, with D tentatively TRBD1 (5 bases). V dropped 7 bases and J dropped 1 base, with 10 bases sitting between them. CDR3 length equals 13 residues. Per germline, CDR1 SNHLY and CDR2 FYNNEI. CDR3 coding DNA: TGTGCCAGCATCGGGGGGGAGAACACTGAAGCTTTCTTT. This translates into CASIGGENTEAFF.

The sample holds many counts of this clonotype. V gene TRBV20-1 combines with J gene TRBJ1-1; maybe TRBD1 (5 bases). Trimming left V 1 base short and J 4 bases short, with 13 bases between. CDR3 length: 14 residues. Germline lookup yields CDR1 DFQATT and CDR2 SNEGSKA (reference sequence). CDR3 nucleotide sequence: TGCAGTGCTAGAGCGAGGGGTCCAGGCACTGAAGCTTTCTTT. Protein: CSARARGPGTEAFF.

This clonotype appeared many times. V gene TRBV4-3 combines with J gene TRBJ2-3, with D unclear. From germline, CDR1 is LGHNA and CDR2 YSLEER. Trimming removed 0 bases at V and 5 bases at J, with 6 bases between. CDR3 length equals 13 residues. The CDR3 spells CASSQDSQDTQYF. The CDR3 nucleotides are TGCGCCAGCAGCCAAGATTCGCAAGATACGCAGTATTTT.

Many counts were recorded for this clonotype. This chain connects TRBV7-8 to TRBJ2-1; 11 bases align to TRBD2. The CDR3 covers 16 residues. Germline assignment: CDR1 SGHVS and CDR2 FQNEAQ. V trimming: 3 bases; J trimming: 8 bases; junction bases outside the gene matches: 9. The CDR3 DNA follows: TGTGCCAGCAGCTTTCTTGAAGGGACTAGCGGTGATGAGCAGTTCTTC. Its protein is CASSFLEGTSGDEQFF.

This clonotype was seen only a few times. The chain combines TRBV19 with TRBJ1-5; maybe TRBD1 (6 bases). V shed 9 bases and J shed 3 bases, with 15 bases lying between them. In germline, CDR1 is LNHDA, CDR2 SQIVND (reference sequence). The CDR3 extends over 14 amino acids. Here the CDR3 DNA reads TGTGCCAGCAAGCAGGGGTTCCACAATCAGCCCCAGCATTTT. It translates to CASKQGFHNQPQHF.

This sequence joins TRBV27 and TRBJ1-4; the D is unclear. This CDR3 comprises 17 residues. Germline values: CDR1 MNHEY, CDR2 SMNVEV (reference sequence). Between the trimmed V and J ends, which lost 3 bases and 0 bases, there was a span of 14 bases. This CDR3 is CASSFSRSSATNEKLFF. CDR3 DNA: TGTGCCAGCAGTTTTTCCCGATCGAGTGCAACTAATGAAAAACTGTTTTTT.

Only a few counts were recorded for this clonotype. CDR3 in amino acids: CASSPYSGEGTGELFF. CDR3 sequence (DNA): TGTGCCAGCAGCCCTTACTCAGGGGAGGGCACCGGGGAGCTGTTTTTT. V usage is TRBV9 and J usage is TRBJ2-2; a possible D gene is TRBD2 (7 bases). V was shortened by 4 bases and J by 4 bases, with 17 bases between the two germline ends. CDR1 and CDR2 (germline): SGDLS, YYNGEE. This CDR3 is built from 16 residues.

This clonotype was picked up many times. The chain is built from TRBV5-5 and TRBJ2-3; D not resolved. Trimming removed 0 bases at V and 3 bases at J, with 8 bases between. Germline V gene data show CDR1 as SGHKS and CDR2 as YYEKEE (reference sequence). The CDR3 is 14 amino acids. The CDR3 nucleotides read TGTGCCAGCAGCTTGGTTGTAGGGACAGATACGCAGTATTTT. Translated: CASSLVVGTDTQYF.

There are many counts of this clonotype. The J gene is TRBJ1-1, the V gene TRBV29-1; D is unresolved. The CDR3 consists of 13 residues. The V gene lost 4 bases and the J gene lost 1 base, with 10 bases spanning the gap. Germline V lookup: CDR1 SQVTM, CDR2 ANQGSEA. The CDR3 DNA reads as TGCAGCGTTGGGGGTCTGACGAACACTGAAGCTTTCTTT. Translating it yields CSVGGLTNTEAFF.

V gene TRBV2 combines with J gene TRBJ2-4, with D uncertain. V was cut by 2 bases and J by 0 bases, with 11 bases left in between. Germline CDR1 reads SNHLY; CDR2 reads FYNNEI. The CDR3 consists of 16 residues. In DNA form, the CDR3 reads TGTGCCAGCAGTGAATCCTTCTCCCTAGCCAAAAACATTCAGTACTTC. Amino acid sequence: CASSESFSLAKNIQYF.

CDR3 region: CASSLGSGANTEAFF. CDR3 DNA: TGTGCCAGCAGCTTAGGTTCGGGGGCGAACACTGAAGCTTTCTTT. The V call is TRBV7-2, the J call TRBJ1-1, with D tentatively TRBD1 (6 bases). Deletions cut 1 base from V and 1 base from J, with 10 bases between. Germline assignment: CDR1 SGHTA and CDR2 FQGNSA. CDR3 length equals 15 residues. The variable domain in full, completed from reference TRBV7-2 and TRBJ1-1, reads GAGVSQSPSNKVTEKGKDVELRCDPISGHTALYWYRQSLGQGLEFLIYFQGNSAPDKSGLPSDRFSAERTGGSVSTLTIQRTQQEDSAVYLCASSLGSGANTEAFFGQGTRLTVV.

This clonotype turned up a few times. J is TRBJ1-1 and V is TRBV7-9; D ambiguous. Germline V lookup: CDR1 SEHNR, CDR2 FQNEAQ (reference sequence). This CDR3 comprises 14 residues. Trimming took 3 bases from V and 0 from J, leaving 8 bases between them. Here the CDR3 reads CASSFPQLNTEAFF. The CDR3 DNA follows: TGTGCCAGCAGCTTCCCCCAACTGAACACTGAAGCTTTCTTT.

J is TRBJ1-5 and V is TRBV18, with D unresolved. This CDR3 region has 13 residues. Trimming took off 6 bases at V and 5 bases at J, with 11 bases between the two ends. The germline CDR1 and CDR2 sequences are KGHSH and LQKENI. CDR3 in DNA: TGTGCCAGCTCCCAGGACTCTTATCAGCCCCAGCATTTT. Encoded protein: CASSQDSYQPQHF.

This clonotype was found many times. The chain combines TRBV20-1 with TRBJ2-7; 7 nucleotides match TRBD2. Germline CDR1 DFQATT, CDR2 SNEGSKA (reference sequence). V lost 1 base and J lost 0; bases outside the gene matches: 21. This CDR3 has 20 residues. The CDR3 nucleotides read TGCAGTGCTAGAGGCACCCCTCGGCCCCCGGGACTAAGTTTCTCCTACGAGCAGTACTTC. Protein sequence: CSARGTPRPPGLSFSYEQYF.